This T cell receptor beta chain was captured in a study of metastatic and nonmetastatic thyroid tumors. Each patient went into thyroid surgery without having received any treatment. To note about this clone: Its antigen is undetermined.

This CDR3 contains 19 residues. The V segment lost 0 bases and the J segment 0 bases; nucleotides outside the gene matches: 6. CDR1 and CDR2 from the germline V gene are SGHTA and FQGNSA. Original methodology: Construction of a distant-metastasis classifier for papillary thyroid cancer relied on CDR3 differences across clinicopathological groups. TCRdb ran MiXCR on the PCR reads. TCRdb, rather than the study authors, made the V and J calls. The sample lists some 19,000 clones, about 30% occurring once. Study-level results: It was reportedly found that TCR beta diversity was significantly higher in malignant thyroid tumors than in benign nodules, a difference seen in both blood and tumor samples.

The V and J genes are TRBV7-2 and TRBJ2-5, with TRBD2 identical over 14 bases. Sequenced sample: adjacent normal tissue. This TCR came from a female donor with papillary thyroid cancer or a benign thyroid nodule (not recorded which). Some clones in this sample may be carry-over from other donors' samples. This CDR3 is CASSLAGTSGGGYQETQYF. CDR3 coding DNA: TGTGCCAGCAGCTTAGCTGGGACTAGCGGGGGAGGTTACCAAGAGACCCAGTACTTC.